Below, one TCR beta chain is given with its context. Its cognate antigen is unknown. These data are taken from a study of regulatory T cells in long-lasting Graves disease. Time point denoted: newly diagnosed GD, antithyroid drugs for less than 3 months. RNA isolated from PBMCs was used to make the TCR library. Study-wide results and caveats: Relative to new patients (approximately 1,000), persistent patients exhibited greater sharing of public clonotypes (2,741). Persistent disease was characterized by preferential usage of TRBV28, TRBJ1-2 and TRBJ2-5.

The germline gives CDR1 KGHDR, CDR2 SFDVKD. J lost 4 bases, V lost 9 bases, and 2 bases had no gene match. The CDR3 covers 13 residues. For TCR beta, libraries came from iRepertoire HTBI primers and Arm-PCR of CDR3 regions. TCRdb called the multiplex PCR reads again in MiXCR, with one record for every CDR3 protein. The sample lists 350,000 to 500,000 distinct CDR3 sequences; 14% were seen once. The same sample was also used in a study of T cells in Graves' hyperthyroidism and ophthalmopathy. This second study notes: Initially, a first-round RT-PCR of the TCR CDR3 employed the HTBI primer set.

The sequence was obtained from a woman aged 50 to 60 with Graves disease. The V and J genes are TRBV24-1 and TRBJ1-5; the match to TRBD1 covers 10 bases. The sequences come from peripheral blood mononuclear cells (PBMCs), collected at new diagnosis, from a patient treated with antithyroid drugs. This chain's CDR3 is CATQGQGNQPQHF. DNA for the CDR3: TGTGCCACCCAGGGACAGGGGAATCAGCCCCAGCATTTT.